The 29 T cell receptor beta chains below were found in one sample sequenced in a study of CD8+ T cells in alopecia areata. In each case, RNA was isolated and then reverse transcribed into cDNA as the sequencing template. Assay used: immunoSEQ multiplex PCR; TCRdb lists only in-frame clones, some missing. The data hold 90,000 or so clones, with about 40% observed a single time. Documented treatment: oral pan-JAK inhibitor, 5-10 mg twice daily. The material was CD8+ T cells sorted from blood, obtained at week 24, from a patient treated with tofacitinib. The receptors shown here come from a human donor with alopecia areata.

The chain has TRBV27 and TRBJ2-7; D is possibly TRBD1 or TRBD2 (5 bases each). There are 14 residues in the CDR3. V lost 6 bases to trimming and J lost 3 bases, with 15 bases between them. Germline lookup yields CDR1 MNHEY and CDR2 SMNVEV (reference sequence). The CDR3 coding sequence is TGTGCCAGCAGCACCCGGGACGGATTCTACGAGCAGTACTTC. It yields the protein CASSTRDGFYEQYF.

The chain employs TRBV5-1 and TRBJ2-7; D unresolved. CDR1 and CDR2 from the germline V gene are SGHRS and YFSETQ. V was clipped by 3 bases and J by 0 bases, with 4 bases between them. This CDR3 contains 12 residues. CDR3 bases: TGCGCCAGCAGCTCCCCCTCCTACGAGCAGTACTTC. This codes for CASSSPSYEQYF.

The chain combines TRBV7-2 with TRBJ2-1; unclear D gene. CDR3 size: 13 residues. Germline V gene lookup returns CDR1 SGHTA and CDR2 FQGNSA. The V end lost 5 bases, the J end lost 8 bases, and 13 bases lay between the germline ends. CDR3 bases: TGTGCCAGCAGCACTTACCTAGTCGATGAGCAGTTCTTC. Amino acids: CASSTYLVDEQFF.

The chain is built from TRBV29-1 and TRBJ1-2; D unresolved. Trimming shortened V by 0 bases and J by 4 bases, and 12 bases separated the two germline ends. The CDR3 is 14 residues long. CDR1 and CDR2 from the germline V gene are SQVTM and ANQGSEA. The CDR3 loop is CSVEDRKVSYGYTF. CDR3 coding DNA: TGCAGCGTTGAAGATCGGAAGGTGTCCTATGGCTACACCTTC.

J is TRBJ2-1 and V is TRBV29-1; D is possibly TRBD2 (6 bases). Trimming pared 4 bases from V and 4 bases from J, leaving 20 bases between. The germline V gene encodes CDR1 SQVTM and CDR2 ANQGSEA. The CDR3 length is 16 residues. The CDR3 DNA reads TGCAGCGTTGGCCGCAGTGGGGACTTTGTTTACAATGAGCAGTTCTTC. It is translated as CSVGRSGDFVYNEQFF.

The V call is TRBV28, the J call TRBJ1-2; maybe TRBD1 (6 bases). Trimming removed 8 bases at V and 4 bases at J, with 14 bases between. The CDR3 has 13 residues. In germline, CDR1 is MDHEN, CDR2 SYDVKM. DNA for the CDR3: TGTGCCAGCGGGGAGGAAGGGGGCTATGGCTACACCTTC. This codes for CASGEEGGYGYTF.

The chain joins TRBV10-2 to TRBJ2-2, with TRBD1 as a possible D gene (6 bases). Germline values: CDR1 WSHSY, CDR2 SAAADI. V lost 6 bases, J lost 7 bases, and 12 bases lay in between. The CDR3 is 13 residues long. The CDR3, as DNA: TGCGCCAGCAGACAGGGACGGGTCGGGGAGCTGTTTTTT. Protein sequence: CASRQGRVGELFF.

This clone was recorded once. J is TRBJ1-2 and V is TRBV30, with D hard to call. This CDR3 is 13 amino acids long. In germline, CDR1 is GTSNPN, CDR2 SVGIG (reference sequence). Trimming removed 4 bases from V and 6 bases from J, with 15 bases in between. DNA for the CDR3: TGTGCCTGGACGCCCTCGGGTAGCAATGGCTACACCTTC. It encodes CAWTPSGSNGYTF.

This clone was counted between two and nine times. This sequence joins TRBV29-1 and TRBJ2-3, with 11 bases lining up with TRBD1. V dropped 7 bases and J dropped 3; count of bases not matched to a gene: 3. Germline CDR1 is SQVTM and CDR2 is ANQGSEA. CDR3 length: 13 amino acids. This CDR3 reads CSDGQGATDTQYF. CDR3 sequence (DNA): TGCAGCGATGGACAGGGGGCGACAGATACGCAGTATTTT.

This clone was observed a handful of times. The chain recombines TRBV2 with TRBJ2-5; possible D gene TRBD2, 6 bases. Germline V lookup: CDR1 SNHLY, CDR2 FYNNEI. The CDR3 is 15 residues long. The V end lost 4 bases, the J end lost 2 bases, and 14 bases lay between the germline ends. The CDR3 DNA follows: TGTGCCAGCAGTGCAGCGGACTACCTTCAAGAGACCCAGTACTTC. It codes for CASSAADYLQETQYF.

The chain joins TRBV6-5 to TRBJ2-2; D is unresolved. Trimming removed 0 bases from V and 4 bases from J, with 3 bases in between. Germline-derived CDR1 and CDR2 are MNHEY and SVGAGI. This CDR3 is 13 amino acids long. The CDR3 loop is CASSYSSTGELFF. In nucleotides, the CDR3 is TGTGCCAGCAGTTACTCCTCCACCGGGGAGCTGTTTTTT.

Relative to its sample, this clone is medium-sized. The rearrangement joins TRBV5-1 to TRBJ2-1, with D unresolved. CDR1 is SGHRS, CDR2 YFSETQ, per germline. The CDR3 has 16 residues. V was shortened by 0 bases and J by 6 bases, with 16 bases between the two germline ends. The CDR3 sequence is CASSLVPGSRRNEQFF. The CDR3 coding sequence is TGCGCCAGCAGCTTGGTGCCAGGCAGCCGTCGCAATGAGCAGTTCTTC. The whole variable domain, remainder taken from reference TRBV5-1 and TRBJ2-1, is KAGVTQTPRYLIKTRGQQVTLSCSPISGHRSVSWYQQTPGQGLQFLFEYFSETQRNKGNFPGRFSGRQFSNSRSEMNVSTLELGDSALYLCASSLVPGSRRNEQFFGPGTRLTVL.

As DNA, the CDR3 is TGCGCCAGCAGCTTAGGTGGTTCCGAGCAGTACTTC. Translated: CASSLGGSEQYF. The chain employs TRBV5-1 and TRBJ2-7; D is unclear. The length of the CDR3 is 12 residues. CDR1 and CDR2 from the germline V gene are SGHRS and YFSETQ. V lost 2 bases and J lost 6, with 9 bases in between.

This chain links TRBV4-1 with TRBJ1-5; no clear D gene. The CDR3 runs 14 residues. The germline V gene has CDR1 MGHRA and CDR2 YSYEKL. Trimming took off 4 bases at V and 4 bases at J, with 11 bases between the two ends. CDR3 DNA sequence: TGCGCCAGCAGCCCAACAGACCTTAATCAGCCCCAGCATTTT. This translates into CASSPTDLNQPQHF.

This clone was observed a handful of times. V usage is TRBV4-1 and J usage is TRBJ2-5, with D possibly being TRBD1 (5 bases). The J call is uncertain, as TRBJ2-7 better fits the DNA end. Germline CDR1 and CDR2: MGHRA and YSYEKL. The CDR3 totals 14 residues. The CDR3 is CASSQDSGSYEQYF. In nucleotides, the CDR3 is TGCGCCAGCAGCCAAGATTCAGGGTCCTACGAGCAGTACTTC.

The V gene is TRBV4-1, the J gene TRBJ2-7, with D perhaps TRBD2 (6 bases). This CDR3 has 16 residues. Between the trimmed V and J ends, which lost 1 base and 0 bases, there was a span of 13 bases. Germline CDR1 reads MGHRA; CDR2 reads YSYEKL. CDR3 sequence (DNA): TGCGCCAGCAGCCAAGTTGGCCAGCGGGCCTCCTACGAGCAGTACTTC. Translated, it gives CASSQVGQRASYEQYF.

This chain joins TRBV19 and TRBJ2-7; 9 bases fit TRBD1. Looked up from germline, CDR1 is LNHDA and CDR2 is SQIVND (reference sequence). The V and J ends lost 6 bases and 4 bases, in that order; junction bases with no gene match: 10. The CDR3 has 15 amino acids. CDR3 coding DNA: TGTGCCAGTAGCATTCCGGGACAGGGTCAATACGAGCAGTACTTC. This encodes CASSIPGQGQYEQYF.

This clone has more than one count but fewer than ten. In DNA, the CDR3 is TGTGCCAGCAGCTTAGACACCGGCACAGATACGCAGTATTTT. It is translated as CASSLDTGTDTQYF. The chain has TRBV7-9 and TRBJ2-3; the D is unclear. Germline loops: CDR1 SEHNR, CDR2 FQNEAQ (reference sequence). CDR3 length: 14 residues. Trimming pared 1 base from V and 1 base from J, leaving 6 bases between.

This clone has ten or more counts. This chain uses TRBV6-6 with TRBJ1-2; a possible D gene is TRBD1 (6 bases). CDR3 length: 15 residues. CDR1 is MNHNY, CDR2 SVGAGI, per germline (reference sequence). V lost 2 bases, J lost 5 bases, and 15 bases lay in between. In DNA, the CDR3 is TGTGCCAGCAGTTACGGGGACACCTCCGGTTATGGCTACACCTTC. It specifies CASSYGDTSGYGYTF.

This clone came up a few times. V usage is TRBV21-1 and J usage is TRBJ2-5. TRBV21-1 is an annotated pseudogene. The CDR3 is made up of 15 amino acids. The CDR3: CASSRPTPVGETQYF. The CDR3 coding sequence is TGTGCCAGCAGCAGACCCACCCCGGTGGGGGAGACCCAGTACTTC.

The chain links TRBV7-2 to TRBJ2-4; D not resolved. The CDR3 covers 16 residues. The V and J ends lost 2 bases and 0 bases respectively, with 11 bases between them. Germline loops: CDR1 SGHTA, CDR2 FQGNSA. The CDR3 region has the DNA TGTGCCAGCAGCTTAAGGAGCGACCTAGCCAAAAACATTCAGTACTTC. Translating gives CASSLRSDLAKNIQYF. The whole variable domain, remainder taken from reference TRBV7-2 and TRBJ2-4, is GAGVSQSPSNKVTEKGKDVELRCDPISGHTALYWYRQSLGQGLEFLIYFQGNSAPDKSGLPSDRFSAERTGGSVSTLTIQRTQQEDSAVYLCASSLRSDLAKNIQYFGAGTRLSVL.

V gene TRBV7-9 combines with J gene TRBJ1-1; 10 bases map to TRBD1. Per the germline V gene, CDR1 is SEHNR and CDR2 is FQNEAQ (reference sequence). With 1 base clipped from V and 1 base from J, the junction kept 6 bases outside the gene matches. This CDR3 region has 17 residues. This chain's CDR3 is CASSLGDRGFPNTEAFF. In DNA, the CDR3 is TGTGCCAGCAGCTTAGGGGACAGGGGATTCCCGAACACTGAAGCTTTCTTT.

The genes are TRBV2 and TRBJ1-1; D gene ambiguous. The CDR3 sequence is 14 residues long. Looked up from germline, CDR1 is SNHLY and CDR2 is FYNNEI. With 1 base removed from V and 1 base from J, the gap between germline ends came to 7 bases. The CDR3 DNA follows: TGTGCCAGCAGTGAAGGACGCACGAACACTGAAGCTTTCTTT. Its protein is CASSEGRTNTEAFF.

This clone was seen more than once but under ten times. Different DNA sequences within this sample yield the same CDR3. This rearrangement joins TRBV25-1 to TRBJ2-7; no reliable D call. V lost 3 bases, J lost 4 bases, and 4 bases lay in between. Germline CDR1 MGHDK, CDR2 SYGVNS. This CDR3 is 11 amino acids long. The CDR3 reads CASSEFYEQYF. The CDR3 nucleotides are TGTGCCAGCAGTGAGTTTTACGAGCAGTACTTC.

This chain connects TRBV7-9 to TRBJ2-7; TRBD2 agrees at 9 bases. CDR3 size: 15 residues. V lost 2 bases to trimming and J lost 4 bases; unmatched junction nucleotides: 6. Germline V CDR1 and CDR2: SEHNR, FQNEAQ (reference sequence). The CDR3 loop is CASSLLTSGPYEQYF. The CDR3 DNA is TGTGCCAGCAGCTTATTGACTAGCGGACCTTACGAGCAGTACTTC.

This clone was detected only a few times. V is TRBV29-1 and J is TRBJ2-4, with D possibly TRBD1 on 6 matching bases. This CDR3 comprises 17 residues. Germline V lookup: CDR1 SQVTM, CDR2 ANQGSEA. V lost 0 bases and J 1 base, leaving 16 bases between the germline ends. CDR3 bases: TGCAGCGTTGAAGACCTTCACAGGGTGGGGGCCAAAAACATTCAGTACTTC. This codes for CSVEDLHRVGAKNIQYF.

Many counts were recorded for this clone. The CDR3 nucleotides are TGTGCCAGCAGCTTGACAGGTTCCCATGAGCAGTTCTTC. As protein: CASSLTGSHEQFF. This rearrangement joins TRBV6-5 to TRBJ2-1; D possibly corresponds to TRBD1 (6 bases). V was pared by 6 bases and J by 8 bases, with 14 bases between. This CDR3 region has 13 residues. Germline-derived CDR1 and CDR2 are MNHEY and SVGAGI.

This chain joins TRBV10-3 and TRBJ2-7; TRBD1 might be the D (8 bases). From germline, CDR1 is ENHRY and CDR2 SYGVKD. The CDR3 loop spans 14 amino acids. Trimming left V 6 bases short and J 4 bases short, with 16 bases between. The CDR3 protein is CAISVDRGGYEQYF. The DNA of the CDR3 is TGTGCCATCAGCGTCGACAGGGGAGGGTACGAGCAGTACTTC.

J is TRBJ1-1 and V is TRBV19; 10 bases agree with TRBD1. This CDR3 spans 17 amino acids. With 6 bases clipped from V and 4 bases from J, the junction kept 14 bases outside the gene matches. Germline lookup yields CDR1 LNHDA and CDR2 SQIVND (reference sequence). In DNA, the CDR3 is TGTGCCAGTAGCTACATTGAGAGGACAGGGGGAGGCACTGAAGCTTTCTTT. Its protein is CASSYIERTGGGTEAFF.